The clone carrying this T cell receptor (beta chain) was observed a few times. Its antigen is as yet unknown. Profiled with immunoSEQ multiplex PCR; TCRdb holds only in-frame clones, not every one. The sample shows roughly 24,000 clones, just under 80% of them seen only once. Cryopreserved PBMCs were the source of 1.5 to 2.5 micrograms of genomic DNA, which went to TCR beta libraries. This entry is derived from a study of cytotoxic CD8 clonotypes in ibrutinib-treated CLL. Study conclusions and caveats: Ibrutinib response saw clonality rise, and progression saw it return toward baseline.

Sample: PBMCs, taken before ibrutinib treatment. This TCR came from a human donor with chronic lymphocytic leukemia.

CDR3 nucleotide sequence: TGTGCCAGCAATGCCGGGACAGACTACAATGAGCAGTTCTTC. Protein product: CASNAGTDYNEQFF. The V call is TRBV28, the J call TRBJ2-1; 7 nucleotides match TRBD1. Per the germline V gene, CDR1 is MDHEN and CDR2 is SYDVKM. The CDR3 spans 14 residues. The junction had 6 bases not matched to a gene; V was cut back by 7 bases and J by 3 bases.